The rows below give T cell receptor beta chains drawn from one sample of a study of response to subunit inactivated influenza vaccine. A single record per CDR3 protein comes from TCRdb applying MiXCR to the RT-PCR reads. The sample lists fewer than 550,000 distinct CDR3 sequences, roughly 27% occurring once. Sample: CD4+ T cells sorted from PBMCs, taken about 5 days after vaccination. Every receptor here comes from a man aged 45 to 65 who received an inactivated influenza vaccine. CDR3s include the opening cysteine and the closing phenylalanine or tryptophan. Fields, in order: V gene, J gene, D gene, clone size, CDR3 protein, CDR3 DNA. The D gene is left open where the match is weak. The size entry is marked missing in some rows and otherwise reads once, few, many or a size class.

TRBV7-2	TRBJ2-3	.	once	CASSSRDIDTDTQYF	TGTGCCAGCAGCTCCCGGGACATAGACACAGATACGCAGTATTTT
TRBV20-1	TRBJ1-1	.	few	CSAYQQGLNTEAFF	TGCAGTGCTTACCAACAGGGCCTGAACACTGAAGCTTTCTTT
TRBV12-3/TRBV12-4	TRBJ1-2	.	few	CASSLTADYGYTF	TGTGCCAGCAGTTTGACAGCTGACTATGGCTACACCTTC
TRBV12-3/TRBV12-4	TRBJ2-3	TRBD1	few	CASSYTNRGTTDTQYF	TGTGCCAGCAGTTACACTAACAGGGGAACCACAGATACGCAGTATTTT
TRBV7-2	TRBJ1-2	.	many	CASVRGQRFNYGYTF	TGTGCCAGTGTCAGAGGGCAGCGCTTTAACTATGGCTACACCTTC
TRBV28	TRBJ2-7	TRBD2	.	CASSFLALAGPYEQYF	TGTGCCAGCAGTTTTCTGGCACTAGCGGGACCCTACGAGCAGTACTTC
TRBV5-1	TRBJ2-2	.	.	CASSPEYTGELFF	TGCGCCAGCAGCCCCGAGTACACCGGGGAGCTGTTTTTT
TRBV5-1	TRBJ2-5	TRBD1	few	CASSLQGAGQETQYF	TGCGCCAGCAGCCTTCAGGGGGCGGGCCAAGAGACCCAGTACTTC
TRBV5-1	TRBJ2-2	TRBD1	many	CASSLGTGGTGELFF	TGTGCCAGCAGTTTAGGGACAGGGGGCACCGGGGAGCTGTTTTTT
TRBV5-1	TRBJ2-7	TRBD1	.	CASSLRDRVSEQYF	TGCGCCAGCAGCTTGCGAGACAGGGTGTCCGAGCAGTACTTC
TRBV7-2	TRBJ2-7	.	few	CASSPLTGIRWQYF	TGTGCCAGCAGCCCGCTGACAGGCATACGATGGCAGTACTTC
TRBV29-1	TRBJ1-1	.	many	CSVVTEGTEAFF	TGCAGCGTTGTGACGGAAGGCACTGAAGCTTTCTTT
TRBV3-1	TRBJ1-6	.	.	CASSLRPSSYNSPLHF	TGTGCCAGCAGCCTTCGACCGAGCTCCTATAATTCACCCCTCCACTTT
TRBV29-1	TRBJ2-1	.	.	CSATSHNEQFF	TGCAGCGCTACGTCCCACAATGAGCAGTTCTTC
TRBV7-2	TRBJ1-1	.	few	CASSPRRSNTEAFF	TGTGCCAGCAGCCCAAGACGGAGCAACACTGAAGCTTTCTTT
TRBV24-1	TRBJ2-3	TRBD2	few	CATSEWTSGGARDTQYF	TGTGCCACCAGTGAATGGACTAGCGGGGGGGCCCGAGATACGCAGTATTTT
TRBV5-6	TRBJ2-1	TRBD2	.	CASSPDLTSGSNEQFF	TGTGCCAGCAGCCCGGACTTGACTAGCGGGAGTAATGAGCAGTTCTTC
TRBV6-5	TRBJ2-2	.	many	CASNTNTGELFF	TGTGCCAGCAACACGAACACCGGGGAGCTGTTTTTT
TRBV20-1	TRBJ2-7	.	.	CSARDPRTGFTYEQYF	TGCAGTGCTAGAGATCCCCGAACAGGGTTTACCTACGAGCAGTACTTC
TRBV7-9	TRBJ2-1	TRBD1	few	CASSPAIGQGDDEQFF	TGTGCCAGCAGCCCGGCCATCGGACAGGGCGACGATGAGCAGTTCTTC
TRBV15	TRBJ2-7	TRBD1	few	CATSRDQVAGGSYEQYF	TGTGCCACCAGCAGGGATCAGGTGGCAGGGGGTAGTTACGAGCAGTACTTC
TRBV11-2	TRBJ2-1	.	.	CASSLMTGTNEQFF	TGTGCCAGCAGCCTAATGACAGGTACCAATGAGCAGTTCTTC
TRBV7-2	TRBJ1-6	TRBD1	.	CASSSDRAPHF	TGTGCCAGCAGCTCGGACAGGGCCCCCCACTTT
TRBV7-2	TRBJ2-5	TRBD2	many	CASSFAIPRGGRGSKETQYF	TGTGCCAGCAGCTTCGCAATACCTCGCGGGGGGCGGGGGTCTAAAGAGACCCAGTACTTC
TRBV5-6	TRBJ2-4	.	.	CASSLGPAAKNIQYF	TGTGCCAGCAGCTTGGGGCCGGCAGCCAAAAACATTCAGTACTTC
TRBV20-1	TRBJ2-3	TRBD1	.	CSARATGNTDTQYF	TGCAGTGCTAGAGCGACAGGGAACACAGATACGCAGTATTTT
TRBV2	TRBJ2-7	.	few	CASTEGARAGEQYF	TGTGCCAGCACCGAAGGTGCCAGGGCTGGGGAGCAGTACTTC
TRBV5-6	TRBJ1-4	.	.	CASSRLLQGSEKLFF	TGTGCCAGCAGTCGTTTGTTACAGGGCAGTGAAAAACTGTTTTTT